A selection of T cell receptor beta chains follows, all from one sample in a study of cytomegalovirus exposure and HLA in healthy donors. Assay used: immunoSEQ multiplex PCR; TCRdb lists only in-frame clones, some missing. Seen here are roughly 160,000 clones, 70% to 90% observed once, and the top ten hold roughly 7.7%. Material for sequencing was PBMCs. The receptors originated from a woman aged 25 to 39 in good health and CMV-seropositive. Each CDR3 is given with its conserved first and last residue. A D gene is named only where the DNA matches it firmly. Size is omitted from some rows. Given values are once, few, many or a class for expanded clones.

d_call,j_call,clone_size,v_call,cdr3_aa,cdr3_nt
-,TRBJ2-1,once,TRBV19,CASSISSRGMNEQFF,TGTGCCAGTAGTATATCCAGCCGGGGGATGAATGAGCAGTTCTTC
-,TRBJ1-4,-,TRBV18,CASSPVHNEKLFF,TGTGCCAGCTCACCAGTCCATAATGAAAAACTGTTTTTT
-,TRBJ2-1,-,TRBV9,CASSVGGPRSYNEQFF,TGTGCCAGCAGCGTAGGGGGGCCCCGCTCCTACAATGAGCAGTTCTTC
TRBD2,TRBJ2-5,-,TRBV30,CAWSVPHSVAGGRETQYF,TGTGCCTGGAGTGTACCCCACTCCGTAGCGGGGGGGAGAGAGACCCAGTACTTC
TRBD1,TRBJ2-4,few,TRBV28,CASSSRWTGGAKNIQYF,TGTGCCAGCAGTTCCCGCTGGACAGGGGGAGCCAAAAACATTCAGTACTTC
TRBD2,TRBJ2-2,-,TRBV4-3,CASSQVFSGGTGELFF,TGCGCCAGCAGCCAAGTTTTTAGCGGGGGGACCGGGGAGCTGTTTTTT
-,TRBJ2-3,few,TRBV5-1,CASSTTGSTDTQYF,TGCGCCAGCAGCACGACAGGTAGCACAGATACGCAGTATTTT
TRBD1,TRBJ2-5,-,TRBV5-1,CASSLDRGVREETQYF,TGCGCCAGCAGCTTGGACAGGGGGGTGCGTGAAGAGACCCAGTACTTC
-,TRBJ1-2,-,TRBV4-1,CASSQGGQPPRYGYTF,TGCGCCAGCAGCCAGGGGGGGCAGCCCCCTAGGTATGGCTACACCTTC
-,TRBJ2-2,-,TRBV7-9,CASSFAGLVSGELFF,TGTGCCAGCAGCTTTGCGGGACTGGTTTCCGGGGAGCTGTTTTTT
TRBD1,TRBJ1-4,-,TRBV19,CASSIATGGSREKLFF,TGTGCCAGTAGTATAGCAACAGGGGGTTCCAGAGAAAAACTGTTTTTT
TRBD2,TRBJ2-7,-,TRBV18,CASSPTSGGYEQYF,TGTGCCAGCTCCCCCACTAGCGGGGGCTACGAGCAGTACTTC
TRBD1,TRBJ1-2,-,TRBV5-6,CASSSGTGHGYTF,TGTGCCAGCAGCTCGGGGACAGGGCATGGCTACACCTTC
-,TRBJ2-2,-,TRBV7-3,CASSLFQGPNTGELFF,TGTGCCAGCAGCTTATTTCAGGGCCCTAACACCGGGGAGCTGTTTTTT
-,TRBJ2-2,-,TRBV5-1,CASRDSGAGELFF,TGCGCCAGCAGGGACTCGGGAGCCGGGGAGCTGTTTTTT
-,TRBJ1-5,-,TRBV10-1,CASTPGDNQPQHF,TGCGCCAGCACCCCGGGGGATAATCAGCCCCAGCATTTT
-,TRBJ1-2,-,TRBV4-3,CASSQDRRDGGIYGYTF,TGCGCCAGCAGCCAAGATAGGCGGGACGGAGGAATCTATGGCTACACCTTC
-,TRBJ2-7,-,TRBV11-3,CASSRPGDEQYF,TGTGCCAGCAGCCGACCGGGGGACGAGCAGTACTTC
TRBD1,TRBJ1-5,-,TRBV15,CATSGRAGTGRIQPQHF,TGTGCCACCAGCGGGAGAGCGGGGACAGGGCGGATTCAGCCCCAGCATTTT
-,TRBJ2-7,few,TRBV19,CASSGRGAEYEQYF,TGTGCCAGTAGTGGCAGGGGGGCAGAATACGAGCAGTACTTC
-,TRBJ1-1,-,TRBV28,CASASRRANTEAFF,TGTGCCAGCGCCTCGCGGAGGGCGAACACTGAAGCTTTCTTT
-,TRBJ1-1,-,TRBV9,CASSVGQGSIEAFF,TGTGCCAGCAGCGTAGGCCAGGGGTCGATTGAAGCTTTCTTT
TRBD2,TRBJ2-7,-,TRBV5-1,CASTTVGGYEQYF,TGCGCCAGCACGACAGTCGGGGGGTACGAGCAGTACTTC
-,TRBJ2-1,-,TRBV2,CASSEIYEQFF,TGTGCCAGCAGTGAAATCTATGAGCAGTTCTTC
TRBD2,TRBJ2-2,few,TRBV10-3,CAISESRGLAPGTGELFF,TGTGCCATCAGTGAGTCGAGGGGACTAGCGCCTGGCACCGGGGAGCTGTTTTTT
TRBD1,TRBJ2-7,-,TRBV11-3,CASSLGRGSSYEQYF,TGTGCCAGCAGCTTAGGCAGGGGGAGCTCCTACGAGCAGTACTTC
-,TRBJ2-5,once,TRBV7-2,CASRKQNQETQYF,TGTGCCAGCAGAAAACAGAACCAAGAGACCCAGTACTTC
-,TRBJ1-2,-,TRBV19,CASSPRRPGDYGYTF,TGTGCCAGTAGTCCCCGTCGGCCAGGGGACTATGGCTACACCTTC
TRBD1,TRBJ2-3,-,TRBV4-1,CASSLFGQGANTDTQYF,TGCGCCAGCAGCCTATTCGGACAGGGGGCTAACACAGATACGCAGTATTTT
TRBD1,TRBJ2-7,-,TRBV5-4,CASSPDREKSYEQHF,TGTGCCAGCAGCCCCGACAGGGAAAAAAGCTACGAGCAGCACTTC
-,TRBJ2-7,-,TRBV2,CASSAGEVEQYF,TGTGCCAGCAGTGCCGGAGAGGTCGAGCAGTACTTC
-,TRBJ2-2,-,TRBV19,CASSPPTIHGTGELFF,TGTGCCAGTAGCCCCCCAACCATCCACGGCACCGGGGAGCTGTTTTTT
-,TRBJ2-7,-,TRBV5-1,CASSSSTAYEQYF,TGCGCCAGCAGCTCCTCGACAGCCTACGAGCAGTACTTC
-,TRBJ1-1,few,TRBV7-9,CASSLVGGLNTEAFF,TGTGCCAGCAGCTTAGTGGGGGGATTGAACACTGAAGCTTTCTTT
TRBD1,TRBJ1-5,-,TRBV6-1,CASSGPGQGPNQPQHF,TGTGCCAGCAGTGGCCCGGGACAGGGACCCAATCAGCCCCAGCATTTT
TRBD1,TRBJ2-2,-,TRBV7-9,CAITGTGNTGELFF,TGTGCCATTACCGGGACAGGGAACACCGGGGAGCTGTTTTTT
-,TRBJ1-6,-,TRBV4-3,CASSQADSRGSPLHF,TGCGCCAGCAGCCAAGCGGACAGCCGGGGTTCACCCCTCCACTTT
-,TRBJ2-5,-,TRBV30,CAWSVSGSETQYF,TGTGCCTGGAGCGTTTCGGGATCAGAGACCCAGTACTTC
-,TRBJ2-3,-,TRBV4-1,CASSPGLERDTQYF,TGCGCCAGCAGCCCGGGGTTGGAGAGGGATACGCAGTATTTT
-,TRBJ1-2,once,TRBV7-9,CASSLAGGNYGYTF,TGTGCCAGCAGCTTAGCGGGGGGGAACTATGGCTACACCTTC
TRBD2,TRBJ2-1,-,TRBV5-4,CASSPSGTSGVYNEQFF,TGTGCCAGCAGCCCGTCCGGGACTAGCGGGGTTTACAATGAGCAGTTCTTC
-,TRBJ1-6,once,TRBV28,CATHSSLKSSPLHF,TGTGCCACCCACTCCTCACTTAAAAGTTCACCCCTCCACTTT
-,TRBJ1-3,-,TRBV21-1,CASSKSGSSGNTIYF,TGTGCCAGCAGCAAATCAGGAAGCTCTGGAAACACCATATATTTT
-,TRBJ1-2,once,TRBV18,CASSPGDGYTF,TGTGCCAGCTCACCCGGGGATGGCTACACCTTC
TRBD1,TRBJ1-4,-,TRBV2,CASIGTGGEKLFF,TGTGCCAGCATCGGGACAGGGGGTGAAAAACTGTTTTTT
-,TRBJ1-2,-,TRBV9,CASSVYPGPNGYTF,TGTGCCAGCAGCGTATATCCAGGTCCTAATGGCTACACCTTC
-,TRBJ1-4,-,TRBV30,CAWSVRGNEKLFF,TGTGCCTGGAGTGTACGGGGAAATGAAAAACTGTTTTTT
TRBD1,TRBJ1-6,-,TRBV5-1,CASSGTGTVSSYNSPLHF,TGCGCCAGCAGCGGCACCGGGACAGTTAGCTCCTATAATTCACCCCTCCACTTT
TRBD1,TRBJ1-3,-,TRBV29-1,CSVGRTGSGNTIYF,TGCAGCGTTGGGCGGACAGGGAGTGGAAACACCATATATTTT
TRBD2,TRBJ2-1,-,TRBV29-1,CSVDIAGFYNEQFF,TGCAGCGTTGATATAGCGGGGTTCTACAATGAGCAGTTCTTC